The 6 T cell receptor beta chains given below trace back to one sample, sequenced in a study of CD8 T cells in Susac syndrome (dated by TCRdb to between 2018 and 2021). Library method: the immunoSEQ multiplex PCR assay. RNA was extracted using the RNeasy kit, and about 0.5 to 1 ug of the RNA was reverse transcribed with random hexamers. TCRdb trimmed the raw reads at Q25, called clones with MiXCR and kept productive beta chains. Every distinct CDR3 protein forms one entry, paired with its most common genes and DNA. A total of roughly 180,000 distinct CDR3 sequences appear in this sample, 90% to 95% of them only once. The ten largest clones capture 0.14% of the sample. The sequenced material came from CD4+ T cells from PBMCs. The receptors here all came from a human donor in good health.

The J gene is TRBJ1-2, the V gene TRBV29-1; D ambiguous. The V end was cut by 4 bases, the J end by 2 bases, with 11 bases between. Germline V gives CDR1 SQVTM, CDR2 ANQGSEA. The CDR3 consists of 13 residues. The CDR3 bases are TGCAGCGTTGGTGGGGTATTGAACTATGGCTACACCTTC. Residues: CSVGGVLNYGYTF.

V gene TRBV20-1 combines with J gene TRBJ2-3; D is undetermined. CDR1 and CDR2 from the germline V gene are DFQATT and SNEGSKA (reference sequence). The CDR3 consists of 15 residues. The germline V and J ends were trimmed by 2 bases and 2 bases, with 14 bases remaining between them. CDR3: CSARRPSRVTDTQYF. For the CDR3, the DNA is TGCAGTGCTAGACGACCCTCAAGGGTCACAGATACGCAGTATTTT.

J is TRBJ2-1 and V is TRBV9; 7 bases are shared with TRBD2. CDR3 length: 14 amino acids. Germline CDR1 reads SGDLS; CDR2 reads YYNGEE. V was clipped by 4 bases and J by 8 bases; unmatched bases: 9. The CDR3 DNA follows: TGTGCCAGCAGCACTAGCGTAATAGGGGATGAGCAGTTCTTC. Its translation: CASSTSVIGDEQFF.

The chain employs TRBV12-3 or TRBV12-4 and TRBJ2-1; D possibly corresponds to TRBD1 (5 bases). This CDR3 spans 12 amino acids. The V and J ends lost 3 bases and 7 bases respectively, with 7 bases between them. CDR3 nucleotide sequence: TGTGCCAGCAGTTTCAGGGTAAATGAGCAGTTCTTC. Encoded protein: CASSFRVNEQFF.

The genes are TRBV9 and TRBJ1-2, with TRBD1 matching 7 bases. This CDR3 region has 13 residues. Germline trimming cut 3 bases from V and 2 bases from J; bases unmatched to any gene: 1. From germline, CDR1 is SGDLS and CDR2 YYNGEE. The CDR3 nucleotides read TGTGCCAGCAGCGCACAGGGGAACTATGGCTACACCTTC. Residues: CASSAQGNYGYTF.

The gene calls are TRBV9 and TRBJ2-3; TRBD2 matches at 7 bases. Trimming cost V 1 base and J 2 bases; bases outside gene matches: 4. The CDR3 sequence is 15 residues long. Germline lookup yields CDR1 SGDLS and CDR2 YYNGEE. The CDR3 nucleotides are TGTGCCAGCAGCGTAACCGGGACTACCACAGATACGCAGTATTTT. Protein sequence: CASSVTGTTTDTQYF.